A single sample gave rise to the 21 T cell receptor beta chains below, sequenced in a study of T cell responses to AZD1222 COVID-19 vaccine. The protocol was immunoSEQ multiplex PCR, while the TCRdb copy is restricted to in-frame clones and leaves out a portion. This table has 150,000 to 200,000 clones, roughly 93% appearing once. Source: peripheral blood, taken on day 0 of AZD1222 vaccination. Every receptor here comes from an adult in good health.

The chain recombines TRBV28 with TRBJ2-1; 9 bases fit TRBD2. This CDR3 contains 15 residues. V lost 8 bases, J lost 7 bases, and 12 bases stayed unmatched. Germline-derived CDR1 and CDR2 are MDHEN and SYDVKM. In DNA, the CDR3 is TGTGCCAGCCCCCCGCGGGGGGGAAGGATAAATGAGCAGTTCTTC. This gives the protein CASPPRGGRINEQFF.

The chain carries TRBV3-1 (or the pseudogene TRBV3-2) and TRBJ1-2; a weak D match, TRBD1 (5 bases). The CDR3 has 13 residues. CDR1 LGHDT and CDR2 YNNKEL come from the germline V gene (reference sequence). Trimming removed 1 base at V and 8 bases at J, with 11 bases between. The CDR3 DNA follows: TGTGCCAGCAGCCAAGGCAGGGACGGAGGCTACACCTTC. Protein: CASSQGRDGGYTF.

The CDR3 loop reads CASTPRGRSTDTQYF. The CDR3, as DNA: TGTGCCAGCACCCCGCGGGGGCGTAGCACAGATACGCAGTATTTT. The chain is built from TRBV27 and TRBJ2-3, with D possibly TRBD2 on 7 matching bases. Germline V gene data show CDR1 as MNHEY and CDR2 as SMNVEV (reference sequence). The V end lost 7 bases, the J end lost 0 bases, and 14 bases lay between the germline ends. This CDR3 is 15 amino acids long.

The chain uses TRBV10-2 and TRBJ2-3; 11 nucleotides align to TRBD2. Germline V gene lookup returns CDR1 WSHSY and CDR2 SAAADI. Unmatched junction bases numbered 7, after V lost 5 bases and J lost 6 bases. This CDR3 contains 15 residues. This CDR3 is CASSPASGRSDTQYF. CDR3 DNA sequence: TGCGCCAGCAGTCCCGCTAGCGGGAGGAGTGATACGCAGTATTTT.

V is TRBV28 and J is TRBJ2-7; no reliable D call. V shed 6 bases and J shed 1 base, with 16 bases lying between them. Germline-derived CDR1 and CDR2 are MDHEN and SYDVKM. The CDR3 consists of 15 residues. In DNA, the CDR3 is TGTGCCAGCAGGCTCGCGTACAGCCTATCCTACGAGCAGTACTTC. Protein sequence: CASRLAYSLSYEQYF.

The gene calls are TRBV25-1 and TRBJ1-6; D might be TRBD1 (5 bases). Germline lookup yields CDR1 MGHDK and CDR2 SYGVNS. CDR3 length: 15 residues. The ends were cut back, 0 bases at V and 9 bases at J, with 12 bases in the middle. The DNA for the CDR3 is TGTGCCAGCAGTGAATACCCCAGGGATAGTTCACCCCTCCACTTT. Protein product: CASSEYPRDSSPLHF.

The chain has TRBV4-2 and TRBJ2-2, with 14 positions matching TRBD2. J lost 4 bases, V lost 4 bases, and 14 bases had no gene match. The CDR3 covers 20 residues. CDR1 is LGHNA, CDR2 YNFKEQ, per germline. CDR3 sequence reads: CASSPGTSGSGIGGTGELFF. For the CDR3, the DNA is TGTGCCAGCAGCCCCGGGACTAGCGGGAGTGGAATCGGTGGCACCGGGGAGCTGTTTTTT.

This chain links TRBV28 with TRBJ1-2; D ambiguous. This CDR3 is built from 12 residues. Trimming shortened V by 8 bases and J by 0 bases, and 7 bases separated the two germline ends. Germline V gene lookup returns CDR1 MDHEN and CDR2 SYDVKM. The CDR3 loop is CASSSSNYGYTF. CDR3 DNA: TGTGCCAGCTCCAGTTCTAACTATGGCTACACCTTC.

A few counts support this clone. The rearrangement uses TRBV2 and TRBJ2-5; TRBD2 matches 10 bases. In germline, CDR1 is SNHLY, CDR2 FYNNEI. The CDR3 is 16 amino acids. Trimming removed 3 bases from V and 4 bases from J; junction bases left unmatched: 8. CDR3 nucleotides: TGTGCCAGCAGTGATTCAAGCGGGAGGGCGGGAGAGACCCAGTACTTC. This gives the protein CASSDSSGRAGETQYF. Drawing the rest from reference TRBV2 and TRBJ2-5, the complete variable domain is EPEVTQTPSHQVTQMGQEVILRCVPISNHLYFYWYRQILGQKVEFLVSFYNNEISEKSEIFDDQFSVERPDGSNFTLKIRSTKLEDSAMYFCASSDSSGRAGETQYFGPGTRLLVL.

The CDR3 DNA reads as TGTGCCAGCACCCTGGGACTTATGGCAGTTGAGCAGTTCTTC. This sequence encodes CASTLGLMAVEQFF. J is TRBJ2-1 and V is TRBV2, with D tentatively TRBD2 (6 bases). CDR3 size: 14 residues. Germline CDR1 SNHLY, CDR2 FYNNEI. V lost 7 bases and J lost 9, with 19 bases in between.

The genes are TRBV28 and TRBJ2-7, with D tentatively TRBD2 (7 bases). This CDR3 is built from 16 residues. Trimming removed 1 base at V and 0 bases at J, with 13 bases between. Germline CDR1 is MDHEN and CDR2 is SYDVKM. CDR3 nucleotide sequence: TGTGCCAGCAGTTTATCCGGGGGGCCCAGCTCCTACGAGCAGTACTTC. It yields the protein CASSLSGGPSSYEQYF. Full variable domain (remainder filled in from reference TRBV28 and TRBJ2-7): DVKVTQSSRYLVKRTGEKVFLECVQDMDHENMFWYRQDPGLGLRLIYFSYDVKMKEKGDIPEGYSVSREKKERFSLILESASTNQTSMYLCASSLSGGPSSYEQYFGPGTRLTVT.

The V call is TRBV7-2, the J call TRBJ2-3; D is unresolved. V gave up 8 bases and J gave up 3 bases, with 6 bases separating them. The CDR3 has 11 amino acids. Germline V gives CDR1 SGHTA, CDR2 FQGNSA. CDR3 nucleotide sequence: TGTGCCAGCCAAGGGACAGATACGCAGTATTTT. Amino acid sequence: CASQGTDTQYF.

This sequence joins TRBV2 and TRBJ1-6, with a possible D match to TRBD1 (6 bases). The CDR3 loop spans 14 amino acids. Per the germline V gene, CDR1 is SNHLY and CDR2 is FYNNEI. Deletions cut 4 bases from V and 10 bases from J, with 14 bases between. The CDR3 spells CASSVGAEGSPLHF. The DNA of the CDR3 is TGTGCCAGCAGTGTGGGGGCTGAGGGATCACCCCTCCACTTT.

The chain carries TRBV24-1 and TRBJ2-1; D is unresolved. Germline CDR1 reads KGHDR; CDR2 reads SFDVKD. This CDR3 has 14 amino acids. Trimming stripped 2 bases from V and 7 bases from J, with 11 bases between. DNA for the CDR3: TGTGCCACCAGTGATTCCCCATTTGGTAATGAGCAGTTCTTC. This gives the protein CATSDSPFGNEQFF.

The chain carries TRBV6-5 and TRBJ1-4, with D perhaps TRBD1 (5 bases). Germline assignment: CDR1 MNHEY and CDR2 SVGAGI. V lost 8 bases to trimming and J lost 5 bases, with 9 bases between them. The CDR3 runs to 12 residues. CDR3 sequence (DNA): TGTGCCAGCTCCACAGGCAATGAAAAACTGTTTTTT. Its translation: CASSTGNEKLFF.

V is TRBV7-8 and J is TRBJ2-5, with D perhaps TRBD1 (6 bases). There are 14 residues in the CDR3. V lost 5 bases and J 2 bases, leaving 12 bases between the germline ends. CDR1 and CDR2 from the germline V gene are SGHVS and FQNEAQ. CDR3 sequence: CASSQWTAQETQYF. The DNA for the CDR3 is TGTGCCAGCAGCCAGTGGACAGCACAAGAGACCCAGTACTTC.

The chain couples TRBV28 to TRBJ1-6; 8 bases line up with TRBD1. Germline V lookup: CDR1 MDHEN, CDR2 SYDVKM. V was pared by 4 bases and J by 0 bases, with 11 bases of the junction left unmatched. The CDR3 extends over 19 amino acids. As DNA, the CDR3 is TGTGCCAGCAGTTCCCCAGGGGGCGCCTCGAACTCCTATAATTCACCCCTCCACTTT. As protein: CASSSPGGASNSYNSPLHF.

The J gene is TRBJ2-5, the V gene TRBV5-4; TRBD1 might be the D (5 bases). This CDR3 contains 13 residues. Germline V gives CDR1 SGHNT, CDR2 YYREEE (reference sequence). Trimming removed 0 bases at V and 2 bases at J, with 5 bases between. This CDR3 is CASSLDRQETQYF. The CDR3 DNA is TGTGCCAGCAGCTTGGACAGGCAAGAGACCCAGTACTTC.

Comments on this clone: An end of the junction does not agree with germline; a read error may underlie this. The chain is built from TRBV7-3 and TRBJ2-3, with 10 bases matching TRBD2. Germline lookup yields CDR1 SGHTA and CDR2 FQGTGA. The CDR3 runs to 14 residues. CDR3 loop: CPLRLAGASDTQYF. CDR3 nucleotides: TGCCCCCTAAGGCTAGCGGGAGCATCAGATACGCAGTATTTT.

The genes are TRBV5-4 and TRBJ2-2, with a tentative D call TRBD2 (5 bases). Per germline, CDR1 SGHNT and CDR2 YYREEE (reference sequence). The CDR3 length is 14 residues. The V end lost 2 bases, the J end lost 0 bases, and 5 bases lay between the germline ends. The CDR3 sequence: CASSFGANTGELFF. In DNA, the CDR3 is TGTGCCAGCAGCTTCGGGGCGAACACCGGGGAGCTGTTTTTT. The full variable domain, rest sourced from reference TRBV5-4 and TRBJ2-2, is ETGVTQSPTHLIKTRGQQVTLRCSSQSGHNTVSWYQQALGQGPQFIFQYYREEENGRGNFPPRFSGLQFPNYSSELNVNALELDDSALYLCASSFGANTGELFFGEGSRLTVL.

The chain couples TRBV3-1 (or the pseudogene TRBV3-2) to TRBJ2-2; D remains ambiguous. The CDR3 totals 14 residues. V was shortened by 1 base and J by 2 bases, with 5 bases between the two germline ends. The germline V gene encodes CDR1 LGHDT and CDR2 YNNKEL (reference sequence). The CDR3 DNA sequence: TGTGCCAGCAGCCAAGGTAGTAACACCGGGGAGCTGTTTTTT. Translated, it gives CASSQGSNTGELFF.